The subject of this entry is one TCR beta chain. This specimen belongs to a study of blood T cell repertoires in COVID-19. In the original workflow: Amplification of reference gene primers was used by the study to estimate nucleated cell counts. Method: immunoSEQ multiplex PCR; TCRdb's copy keeps in-frame clones and lacks some. V and J calls and clone size come straight from that table; D and trimming were deduced from the DNA. The sample carries about 360,000 clones, 70% to 90% recorded once. The CDR3 extends over 15 amino acids. V lost 2 bases, J lost 5 bases, and 15 bases lay in between. Germline lookup yields CDR1 MNHEY and CDR2 SMNVEV (reference sequence).

The chain combines TRBV27 with TRBJ1-1; D gene unclear. The specimen was peripheral blood. The sequence came from a woman aged 60-70 years with COVID-19, enrolled during active disease. CDR3 sequence: CASSLEASRRTEAFF. DNA for the CDR3: TGTGCCAGCAGTTTAGAGGCCAGCCGGAGAACTGAAGCTTTCTTT.